The text below deals with one T cell receptor beta chain. The method was immunoSEQ multiplex PCR; TCRdb's version includes in-frame clones alone and lacks a portion of them. The table lists approximately 250,000 clones, around 86% of them singletons. The data belong to a study of blood T cell repertoires in COVID-19. Study as a whole: The origin of the acute and convalescent COVID-19 samples was the United States, Italy and Spain. T cells, B-cell-depleted T cells, or PBMCs provided the cDNA or gDNA that served as material.

The sample was peripheral blood. The sequence was collected from a woman aged 55-69 years who had recovered from COVID-19.

CDR3 DNA sequence: TGTGCCAGCAGGGCGGGACAGACTTCCGTCTACGAGCAGTACTTC. Translation: CASRAGQTSVYEQYF. This chain uses TRBV2 with TRBJ2-7; weak D call: TRBD1 (7 bases). Germline V CDR1 and CDR2: SNHLY, FYNNEI. V was clipped by 6 bases and J by 3 bases, with 18 bases between them. This CDR3 comprises 15 residues.